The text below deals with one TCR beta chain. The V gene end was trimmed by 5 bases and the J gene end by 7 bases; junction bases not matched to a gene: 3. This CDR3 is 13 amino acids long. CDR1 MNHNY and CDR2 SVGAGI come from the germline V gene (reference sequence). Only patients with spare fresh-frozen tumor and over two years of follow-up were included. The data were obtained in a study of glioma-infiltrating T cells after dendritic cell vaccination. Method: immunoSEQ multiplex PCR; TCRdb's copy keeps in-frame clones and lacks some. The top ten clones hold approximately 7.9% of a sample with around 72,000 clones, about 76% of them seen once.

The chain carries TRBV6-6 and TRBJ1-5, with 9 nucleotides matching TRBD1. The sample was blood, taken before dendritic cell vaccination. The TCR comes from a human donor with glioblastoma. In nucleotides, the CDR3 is TGTGCCAGCAGTACAGGGGGCGGACAGCCCCAGCATTTT. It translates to CASSTGGGQPQHF.